This is a list of T cell receptor beta chains from one sample in a study of beta chain features in type 1 diabetes. TCRdb's copy holds only in-frame clones and misses some; the assay was immunoSEQ multiplex PCR. The table includes over 650,000 clones, 11% to 15% detected once. The sequencing sample was made of naive CD4+ T cells from blood. Receptors were obtained from a young man with type 1 diabetes. The CDR3 runs from the conserved cysteine through the conserved F or W. A D gene is named only where the DNA matches it firmly. Size is stated for part of the rows, as once, few or many counts, or as a class when the clone is expanded.

D | J | V | size | DNA | CDR3
- | TRBJ1-2 | TRBV5-1 | - | TGCGCCAGCAGCTTGGACGGCGTCTATGGCTACACCTTC | CASSLDGVYGYTF
TRBD1 | TRBJ2-5 | TRBV9 | - | TGTGCCAGCGGCTTGACAGGGGCCCAGTACTTC | CASGLTGAQYF
- | TRBJ1-2 | TRBV29-1 | - | TGCAGCGTTGATAATAAGGAGAGGGCCCCTAAAGATGGCTACACCTTC | CSVDNKERAPKDGYTF
TRBD1 | TRBJ1-2 | TRBV5-1 | - | TGCGCCAGCAGCCCCGGGACAGGGGACTATGGCTACACCTTC | CASSPGTGDYGYTF
TRBD2 | TRBJ2-3 | TRBV14 | - | TGTGCCAGCAGCCACCCGACTAGCGTCGTTACGCAGTATTTT | CASSHPTSVVTQYF
TRBD2 | TRBJ2-1 | TRBV18 | few | TGTGCCAGCTCACCAATAGTAGCGGGAGAGTACAGTGAGCAGTTCTTC | CASSPIVAGEYSEQFF
- | TRBJ2-5 | TRBV2 | - | TGTGCCAGCAGTTCTCGGCCCCTCCAAGAGACCCAGTACTTC | CASSSRPLQETQYF
- | TRBJ1-2 | TRBV5-1 | - | TGCGCCAGCAGCTTGGTTTACGGGGACTATGGCTACACCTTC | CASSLVYGDYGYTF
TRBD2 | TRBJ2-5 | TRBV7-7 | few | TGTGCTAGCAGCTTAGCGCTAGCGGGAGGGCCCGGGACCCAGTACTTC | CASSLALAGGPGTQYF
- | TRBJ1-1 | TRBV4-2 | few | TGTGCCAGCAGCCAAGAACCGCTGGGCACTGAAGCTTTCTTT | CASSQEPLGTEAFF
TRBD1 | TRBJ2-1 | TRBV28 | - | TGTGCCAGCAGAACAGGGGGTCCCGAAGGTGAGCAGTTCTTC | CASRTGGPEGEQFF
- | TRBJ1-4 | TRBV9 | few | TGTGCCAGCAGCGTCGGGACGAGAAATGAAAAACTGTTTTTT | CASSVGTRNEKLFF
- | TRBJ2-5 | TRBV25-1 | few | TGTGCCAGCAGTGAAGTAAAGGGCCGAAATACCCAGTACTTC | CASSEVKGRNTQYF
- | TRBJ2-1 | TRBV6-5 | - | TGTGCCAGCAGTTACTCGACTGGGGGATATGAGCAGTTCTTC | CASSYSTGGYEQFF
TRBD2 | TRBJ2-1 | TRBV4-2 | few | TGTGCCAGCAGCCAAGGCTCTAGCGGGTACAATGAGCAGTTCTTC | CASSQGSSGYNEQFF
- | TRBJ2-1 | TRBV4-3 | - | TGCGCCAGCAGCCAAGAAGTCTACAATGAGCAGTTCTTC | CASSQEVYNEQFF
TRBD1 | TRBJ2-7 | TRBV4-3 | - | TGCGCCAGCAGCCCGCACAGGGGGCGAGTTGAAGGCGAGCAGTACTTC | CASSPHRGRVEGEQYF
- | TRBJ1-3 | TRBV9 | few | TGTGCCAGCAGCGTAAAAGGGAGGGCTGGAAACACCATATATTTT | CASSVKGRAGNTIYF
- | TRBJ2-7 | TRBV7-2 | - | TGTGCCAGCAGCCTGCACTCCTCCTCCTACGAGCAGTACTTC | CASSLHSSSYEQYF
- | TRBJ1-4 | TRBV25-1 | - | TGTGCCAGCAGTGCCCTAGGGGAGGGACGTGGGGAGGAAAAACTGTTTTTT | CASSALGEGRGEEKLFF
- | TRBJ1-5 | TRBV4-3 | few | TGCGCCAGCAGCCAGTCGATTCGGGGAGGCAGCAATCAGCCCCAGCATTTT | CASSQSIRGGSNQPQHF
TRBD2 | TRBJ2-1 | TRBV9 | few | TGTGCCAGCGGCGAAACTAGCGGGAGGGCTTTAGAGCAGTTCTTC | CASGETSGRALEQFF
TRBD1 | TRBJ2-1 | TRBV7-6 | few | TGTGCCAGCAGCCGACAGGGGTTTCCGTACAATGAGCAGTTCTTC | CASSRQGFPYNEQFF
- | TRBJ2-1 | TRBV7-2 | few | TGTGCCAGCAGCTTGTACGGTGAGCAGTTCTTC | CASSLYGEQFF
- | TRBJ1-2 | TRBV5-6 | few | TGTGCCAGCAGCTTGTCGAGTTGGACGAACTATGGCTACACCTTC | CASSLSSWTNYGYTF
- | TRBJ2-1 | TRBV5-1 | few | TGCGCCAGCAGGACCGCGCGCTCTAGCTCCTACAATGAGCAGTTCTTC | CASRTARSSSYNEQFF
- | TRBJ2-5 | TRBV2 | - | TGTGCCAGCCTTTCCGGGACACAACAAGAGACCCAGTACTTC | CASLSGTQQETQYF
- | TRBJ2-3 | TRBV6-5 | few | TGTGCCAGCAGTTACAAAGGGGCGCGCACAGATACGCAGTATTTT | CASSYKGARTDTQYF
- | TRBJ2-5 | TRBV4-1 | few | TGCGCCAGCAGCCAAGGGAGGATGGGGGAGACCCAGTACTTC | CASSQGRMGETQYF
TRBD2 | TRBJ2-1 | TRBV11-3 | few | TGTGCCAGCAGTGGCAGCGGGGAGAAGGGGCAGTTCTTC | CASSGSGEKGQFF
- | TRBJ2-7 | TRBV11-2 | - | TGTGCCAGCAGCTTAGTAACCTACGAGCAGTACTTC | CASSLVTYEQYF
- | TRBJ1-4 | TRBV29-1 | few | TGCAGCGTTGGGGGGGCTAGCGGAAGGGAAAAACTGTTTTTT | CSVGGASGREKLFF
TRBD1 | TRBJ2-7 | TRBV6-1 | - | TGTGCCAGCAGTTCAGGGACAGCAGGCACCTACGAGCAGTACTTC | CASSSGTAGTYEQYF
- | TRBJ2-2 | TRBV5-1 | - | TGCGCCAGCAGCGGCCAGACTGGAACCGGGGAGCTGTTTTTT | CASSGQTGTGELFF
- | TRBJ2-5 | TRBV5-4 | - | TGTGCCAGCAGCTTGGGGGGGACTTCAGGGGAGACCCAGTACTTC | CASSLGGTSGETQYF
- | TRBJ2-7 | TRBV5-4 | few | TGTGCCAGCAGCCGCCGGGCTAGCGCCCTCTCCTACGAGCAGTACTTC | CASSRRASALSYEQYF
- | TRBJ1-5 | TRBV30 | few | TGTGCCTGGAGTTCCCTGAACAGCAATCAGCCCCAGCATTTT | CAWSSLNSNQPQHF
TRBD1 | TRBJ2-7 | TRBV30 | few | TGTGCCTGGAGTGGCGACAGGGGGCCTTCCTACGAGCAGTACTTC | CAWSGDRGPSYEQYF
- | TRBJ2-5 | TRBV7-2 | - | TGTGCCAGCAGCTTAGCAAGGTATCTGCAGGAGACCCAGTACTTC | CASSLARYLQETQYF
- | TRBJ1-1 | TRBV30 | few | TGTGCCTGGAGTCGTTCAACTGAAGCTTTCTTT | CAWSRSTEAFF